The present TCR beta chain was sequenced within a study of blood T cells in healthy people across ages (dated by TCRdb to between 2014 and 2017). About the study as a whole: In model experiments, roughly one uniquely barcoded TCR beta cDNA molecule per two T cells was captured by template switching. For two donors (one aged 18 to 29 and one aged 80 or older), the study analyzed two additional independent replicas of 1 million unique cDNA reads from the same blood draw. Four age groups were formed from the donors: young (average roughly 15 years), middle-aged (around 41), aged (under 70) and long-lived (approximately 80). Age-related changes in TCR beta repertoire diversity were measured in the study by deep sequencing normalized with unique cDNA molecular identifiers. To avoid experimental bias, donors of different ages were spread randomly across the sequencing lanes.

The full study reports these points: Since profiling was done on bulk unsorted PBMCs, naive and antigen-experienced compartments could not be conclusively compared. Compared with the aged group, more naive CD4+ T cells, fewer expanded clones and increased TCR diversity were shown by the long-lived group, suggesting age selection. Total diversity estimates from one million sequenced T cells were considered lower bounds and underestimates. The percentage of naive T cells measured by flow cytometry correlated strongly with observed TCR beta diversity. Because the CMV infection status of the donors was unknown, age-related changes in expanded clonotypes may potentially have been confounded. As age increased, observed TCR beta diversity per million T cells dropped in a roughly linear way, and a significant reduction was already evident by age 40.

Libraries were constructed by 5' RACE. TCRdb names Illumina HiSeq 2500 as the instrument used. A second PCR of about 6 to 11 cycles was run with a J-beta primer mix and a sample-barcoded 5' primer. A template-switch 5' adaptor carrying 12 random nucleotides introduced a unique molecular identifier onto each TCR beta cDNA molecule. Each sample yielded at least 2.5 million CDR3-containing paired-end reads. The Mint cDNA synthesis kit, primed by a TRBC-specific oligonucleotide, was used to synthesize first-strand cDNA from all RNA. All cDNA was treated with uracil-DNA glycosylase and then went through a first 18-cycle PCR with the universal primers M1SS and BC2_uni_R. In the paper's pipeline: Normalization of each sample was performed by random selection of 1 million high-quality reads, each carrying a distinct molecular identifier. Reads sharing molecular identifiers were discarded rather than binned into consensus sequences. MiTCR, set to a Q25 quality threshold and the strictest error-elimination algorithm, was used for CDR3 identification, clonotype clustering and error correction. Lower-bound total TCR beta diversity was estimated with a nonparametric unseen species model using Euler transformation. TCRdb handled the public reads itself, with Q25 trimming in fastp and clone calling in MiXCR, and kept productive beta chains. Entries are consolidated by CDR3 protein sequence, retaining the most common genes and DNA. It is TCRdb's table, rather than the study itself, that gives the V and J calls and clone size. Present in this sample are about 1.7 million distinct CDR3 sequences, 28% of which were seen just once. About 7.7% of the sample comes from the top ten.

CDR1 is given as SGHVS and CDR2 as FNYEAQ, both from the germline V gene. Its CDR3 holds 15 amino acids, cysteine through phenylalanine. This entry keeps only the CDR3 DNA: 45 bases, framed from base 1. Unmatched junction bases come to 7, with V trimmed by 5 bases and J by 0 bases. This clonotype was observed at least ten times. Its target antigen remains unknown. Base qualities were left out, and no much larger clone turns up one base away. Donors were 35 to 40 systemically healthy Caucasian individuals from Russia aged roughly 6 to 90 years. Roughly 11 milliliters of peripheral blood were drawn from each donor into EDTA-treated Vacutainer tubes. Ficoll-Paque density-gradient centrifugation was used to isolate PBMCs, with at least 7 million per sample. Trizol reagent was used to extract total RNA from the PBMCs, yielding at least 5.5 micrograms per sample. For every donor, flow cytometry on a PBMC aliquot measured the percentage of naive CD45RAhigh/CD27high T cells.

The receptor was derived from a woman younger than 45 in good health. Sequenced material: blood. The chain links TRBV7-6 with TRBJ2-7; TRBD1 aligns with 7 central bases. At the DNA level, the sequence is TGTGCCAGCAGCCCCAGGACAGGCAGCTCCTACGAGCAGTACTTC. Its protein reads: CASSPRTGSSYEQYF.